Listed here are 10 T cell receptor beta chains from one sample, sequenced in a study of blood T cell repertoires in COVID-19. Using immunoSEQ multiplex PCR, the repertoire was profiled, and TCRdb retains in-frame clones only, with some absent. The sample records 100,000 to 150,000 clones, about 89% being singletons. The sample comprised peripheral blood. The receptors were sampled from a man aged 55 to 70 with COVID-19, enrolled during active disease.

J is TRBJ2-7 and V is TRBV27, with D tentatively TRBD1 (6 bases). Trimming left V 5 bases short and J 3 bases short, with 17 bases between. Germline V CDR1 and CDR2: MNHEY, SMNVEV (reference sequence). The CDR3 contains 15 residues. The CDR3 DNA follows: TGTGCCAGCAGTCCCAGGACAGTTTCTCGCTACGAGCAGTACTTC. Translated: CASSPRTVSRYEQYF.

The CDR3 region is CASSTYPLTEMGNSPLHF. The CDR3, as DNA: TGCGCCAGCAGCACATACCCCCTCACAGAGATGGGTAATTCACCCCTCCACTTT. V is TRBV5-1 and J is TRBJ1-6; unclear D gene. CDR1 and CDR2 from the germline V gene are SGHRS and YFSETQ. Trimming removed 4 bases at V and 6 bases at J, with 23 bases between. The length of the CDR3 is 18 residues.

The chain couples TRBV5-5 to TRBJ1-1, with 9 bases matching TRBD1. Germline values: CDR1 SGHKS, CDR2 YYEKEE (reference sequence). V was pared by 1 base and J by 3 bases, with 1 base of the junction left unmatched. This CDR3 is 14 amino acids long. The CDR3 region is CASSLRDRDTEAFF. CDR3 coding DNA: TGTGCCAGCAGCTTGAGGGACAGGGACACTGAAGCTTTCTTT.

This sequence joins TRBV5-1 and TRBJ1-6; 10 bases map to TRBD1. The CDR3 is made up of 14 amino acids. V trimming: 4 bases; J trimming: 8 bases; junction bases outside the gene matches: 3. Germline-derived CDR1 and CDR2 are SGHRS and YFSETQ. CDR3 loop: CASSLGTGDSPLHF. CDR3 coding DNA: TGCGCCAGCAGCCTAGGGACAGGGGATTCACCCCTCCACTTT.

The J gene is TRBJ2-2, the V gene TRBV4-1, with a tentative D call TRBD1 (5 bases). Trimming pared 1 base from V and 1 base from J, leaving 7 bases between. Germline loops: CDR1 MGHRA, CDR2 YSYEKL. The CDR3 is made up of 15 amino acids. CDR3 loop: CASSQGTLNTGELFF. CDR3 DNA: TGCGCCAGCAGCCAAGGGACACTGAACACCGGGGAGCTGTTTTTT.

V gene TRBV5-1 combines with J gene TRBJ2-2; possible D gene TRBD1, 6 bases. The V end was cut by 0 bases, the J end by 6 bases, with 15 bases between. The CDR3 contains 16 residues. CDR1 and CDR2 from the germline V gene are SGHRS and YFSETQ. The CDR3, as DNA: TGCGCCAGCAGCTTGGCCGGGCAGGGGAGCGCCGGGGAGCTGTTTTTT. The encoded protein is CASSLAGQGSAGELFF.

The chain carries TRBV3-1 (or the pseudogene TRBV3-2) and TRBJ2-1; possibly TRBD2 for D (6 bases). V lost 4 bases, J lost 4 bases, and 11 bases lay in between. The CDR3 is 14 amino acids. Germline V gene lookup returns CDR1 LGHDT and CDR2 YNNKEL (reference sequence). The CDR3, as DNA: TGTGCCAGCAGCCCCACGGGACTTTACAATGAGCAGTTCTTC. Residues: CASSPTGLYNEQFF.

V usage is TRBV19 and J usage is TRBJ1-3; D gene ambiguous. Germline lookup yields CDR1 LNHDA and CDR2 SQIVND (reference sequence). The V end lost 10 bases, the J end lost 2 bases, and 12 bases lay between the germline ends. This CDR3 is built from 13 residues. CDR3 loop: CATSQAPGNTIYF. In DNA, the CDR3 is TGTGCCACCTCTCAGGCACCTGGAAACACCATATATTTT.

This chain joins TRBV7-3 and TRBJ1-1, with TRBD1 as a possible D gene (5 bases). CDR1 and CDR2 from the germline V gene are SGHTA and FQGTGA. This CDR3 is 13 amino acids long. The V end lost 3 bases, the J end lost 7 bases, and 12 bases lay between the germline ends. The CDR3 here is CASSFTGIGEAFF. The CDR3 DNA sequence: TGTGCCAGCAGCTTCACAGGCATTGGTGAAGCTTTCTTT.

V usage is TRBV5-1 and J usage is TRBJ2-1; weak D call: TRBD2 (6 bases). The CDR3 covers 13 residues. The germline CDR1 and CDR2 sequences are SGHRS and YFSETQ. Between the trimmed V and J ends, which lost 3 bases and 8 bases, there was a span of 12 bases. CDR3: CASSSGGRDEQFF. The CDR3 DNA reads TGCGCCAGCAGCTCCGGGGGTAGGGATGAGCAGTTCTTC.